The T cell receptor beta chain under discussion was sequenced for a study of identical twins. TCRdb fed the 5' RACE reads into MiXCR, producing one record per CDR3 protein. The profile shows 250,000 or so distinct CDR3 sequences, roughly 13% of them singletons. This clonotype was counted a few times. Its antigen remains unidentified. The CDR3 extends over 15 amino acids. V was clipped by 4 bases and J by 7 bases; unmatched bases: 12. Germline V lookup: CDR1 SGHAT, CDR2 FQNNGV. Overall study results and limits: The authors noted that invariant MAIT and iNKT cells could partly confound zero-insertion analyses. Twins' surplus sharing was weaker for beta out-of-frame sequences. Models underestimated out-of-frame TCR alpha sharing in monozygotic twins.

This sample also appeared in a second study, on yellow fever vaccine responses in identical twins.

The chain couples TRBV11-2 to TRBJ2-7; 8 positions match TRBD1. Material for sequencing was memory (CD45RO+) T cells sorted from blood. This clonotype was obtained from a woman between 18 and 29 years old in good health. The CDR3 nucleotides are TGTGCCAGCAGCTCTGGACAGGGAGTCCCTGGAGAGCAGTACTTC. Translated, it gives CASSSGQGVPGEQYF. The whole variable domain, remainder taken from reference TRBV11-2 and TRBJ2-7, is EAGVAQSPRYKIIEKRQSVAFWCNPISGHATLYWYQQILGQGPKLLIQFQNNGVVDDSQLPKDRFSAERLKGVDSTLKIQPAKLEDSAVYLCASSSGQGVPGEQYFGPGTRLTVT.